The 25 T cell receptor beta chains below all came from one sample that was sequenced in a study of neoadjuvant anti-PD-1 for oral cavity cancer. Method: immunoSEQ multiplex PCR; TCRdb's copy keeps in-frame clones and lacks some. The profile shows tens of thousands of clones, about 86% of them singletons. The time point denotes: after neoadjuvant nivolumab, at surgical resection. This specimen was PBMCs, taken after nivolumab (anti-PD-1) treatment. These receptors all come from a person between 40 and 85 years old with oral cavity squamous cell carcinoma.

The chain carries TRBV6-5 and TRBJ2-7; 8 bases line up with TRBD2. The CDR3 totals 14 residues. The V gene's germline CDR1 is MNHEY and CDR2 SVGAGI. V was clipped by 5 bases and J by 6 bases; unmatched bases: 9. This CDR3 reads CASSPGGAVGEQYF. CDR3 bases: TGTGCCAGCAGTCCGGGAGGGGCCGTCGGCGAGCAGTACTTC.

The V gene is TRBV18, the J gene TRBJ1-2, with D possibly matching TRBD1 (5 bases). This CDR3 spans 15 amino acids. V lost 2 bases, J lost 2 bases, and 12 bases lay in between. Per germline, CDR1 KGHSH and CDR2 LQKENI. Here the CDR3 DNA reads TGTGCCAGCTCACCAGTTGACCGGGACAACTATGGCTACACCTTC. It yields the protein CASSPVDRDNYGYTF.

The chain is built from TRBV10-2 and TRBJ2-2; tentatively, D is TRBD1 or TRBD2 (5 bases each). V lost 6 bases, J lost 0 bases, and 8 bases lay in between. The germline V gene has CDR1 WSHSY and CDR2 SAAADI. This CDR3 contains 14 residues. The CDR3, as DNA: TGCGCCAGCAGCGGGACGGCGAACACCGGGGAGCTGTTTTTT. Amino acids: CASSGTANTGELFF.

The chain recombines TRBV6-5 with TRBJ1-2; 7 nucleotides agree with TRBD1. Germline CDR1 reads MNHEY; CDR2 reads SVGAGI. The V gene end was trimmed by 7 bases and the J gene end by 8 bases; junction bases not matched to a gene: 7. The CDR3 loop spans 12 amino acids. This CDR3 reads CASTQGVGGYTF. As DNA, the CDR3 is TGTGCCAGCACCCAGGGGGTGGGGGGCTACACCTTC.

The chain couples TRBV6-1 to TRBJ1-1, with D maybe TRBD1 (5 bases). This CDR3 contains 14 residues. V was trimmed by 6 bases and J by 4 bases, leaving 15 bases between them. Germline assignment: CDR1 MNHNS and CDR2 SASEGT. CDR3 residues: CASSLTGDGTEAFF. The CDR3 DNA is TGTGCCAGCAGCCTTACGGGGGACGGCACTGAAGCTTTCTTT.

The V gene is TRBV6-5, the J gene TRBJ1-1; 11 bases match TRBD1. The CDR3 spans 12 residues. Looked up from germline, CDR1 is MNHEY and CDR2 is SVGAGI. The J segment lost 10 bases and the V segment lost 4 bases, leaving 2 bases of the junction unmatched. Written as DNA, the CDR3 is TGTGCCAGCAGTTCCGGGACAGGGGGAGCTTTCTTT. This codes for CASSSGTGGAFF.

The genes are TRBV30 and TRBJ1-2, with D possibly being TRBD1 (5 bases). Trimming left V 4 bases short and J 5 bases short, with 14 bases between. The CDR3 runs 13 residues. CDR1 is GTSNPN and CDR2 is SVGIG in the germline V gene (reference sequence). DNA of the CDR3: TGTGCCTGGAACGCAGGGACGAAGTATGGCTACACCTTC. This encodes CAWNAGTKYGYTF.

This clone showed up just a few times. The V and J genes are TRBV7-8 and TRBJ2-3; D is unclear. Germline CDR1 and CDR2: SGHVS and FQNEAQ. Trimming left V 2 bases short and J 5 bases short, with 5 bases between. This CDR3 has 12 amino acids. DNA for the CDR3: TGTGCCAGCAGCTTAAATATAGATACGCAGTATTTT. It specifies CASSLNIDTQYF.

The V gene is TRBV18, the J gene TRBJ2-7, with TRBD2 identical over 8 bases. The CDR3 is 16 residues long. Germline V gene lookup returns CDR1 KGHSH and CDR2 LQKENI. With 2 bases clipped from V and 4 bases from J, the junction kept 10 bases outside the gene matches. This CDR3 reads CASSPGLSGVSYEQYF. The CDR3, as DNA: TGTGCCAGCTCACCAGGCCTTAGCGGGGTCTCGTACGAGCAGTACTTC.

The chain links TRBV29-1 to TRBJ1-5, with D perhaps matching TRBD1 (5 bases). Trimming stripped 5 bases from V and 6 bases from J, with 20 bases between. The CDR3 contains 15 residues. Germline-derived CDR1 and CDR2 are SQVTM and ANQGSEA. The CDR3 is CSVWEGGGSGQPQHF. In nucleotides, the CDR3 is TGCAGCGTTTGGGAAGGCGGGGGGAGCGGTCAGCCCCAGCATTTT. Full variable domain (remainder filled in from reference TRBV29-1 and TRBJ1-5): SAVISQKPSRDICQRGTSLTIQCQVDSQVTMMFWYRQQPGQSLTLIATANQGSEATYESGFVIDKFPISRPNLTFSTLTVSNMSPEDSSIYLCSVWEGGGSGQPQHFGDGTRLSIL.

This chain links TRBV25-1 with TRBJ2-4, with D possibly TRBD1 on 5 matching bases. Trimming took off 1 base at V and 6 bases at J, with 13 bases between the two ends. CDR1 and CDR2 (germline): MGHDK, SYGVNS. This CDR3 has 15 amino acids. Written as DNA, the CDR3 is TGTGCCAGCAGTGAATTAGGGCAGGGTACAAACATTCAGTACTTC. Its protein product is CASSELGQGTNIQYF.

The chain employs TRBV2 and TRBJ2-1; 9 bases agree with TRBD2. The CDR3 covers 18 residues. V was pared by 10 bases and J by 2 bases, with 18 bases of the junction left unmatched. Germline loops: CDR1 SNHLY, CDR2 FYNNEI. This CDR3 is CATPGGAGGPGTYNEQFF. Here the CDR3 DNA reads TGTGCCACTCCGGGGGGCGCGGGGGGGCCGGGGACCTACAATGAGCAGTTCTTC.

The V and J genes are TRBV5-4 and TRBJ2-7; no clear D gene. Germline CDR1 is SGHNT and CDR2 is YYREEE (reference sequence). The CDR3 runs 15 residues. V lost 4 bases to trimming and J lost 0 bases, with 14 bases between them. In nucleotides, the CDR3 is TGTGCCAGCAGCATTGGTGACGTTTTCTCCTACGAGCAGTACTTC. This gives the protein CASSIGDVFSYEQYF.

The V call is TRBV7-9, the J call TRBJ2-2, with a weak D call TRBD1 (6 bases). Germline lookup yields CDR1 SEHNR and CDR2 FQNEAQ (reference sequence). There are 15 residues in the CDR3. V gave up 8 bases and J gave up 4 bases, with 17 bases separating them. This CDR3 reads CASDPLQGGTGELFF. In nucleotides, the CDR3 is TGTGCCAGCGACCCTTTACAGGGTGGCACCGGGGAGCTGTTTTTT.

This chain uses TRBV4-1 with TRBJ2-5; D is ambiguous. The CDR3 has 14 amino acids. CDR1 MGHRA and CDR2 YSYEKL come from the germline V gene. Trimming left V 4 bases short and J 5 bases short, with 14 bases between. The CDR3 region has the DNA TGCGCCAGCAGCCCCGTAGGGCCCGGGGAGACCCAGTACTTC. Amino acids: CASSPVGPGETQYF.

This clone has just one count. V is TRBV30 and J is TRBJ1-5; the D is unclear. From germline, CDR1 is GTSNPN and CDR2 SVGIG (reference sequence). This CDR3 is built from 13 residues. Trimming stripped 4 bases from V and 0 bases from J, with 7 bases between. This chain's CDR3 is CAWTESSNQPQHF. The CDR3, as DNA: TGTGCCTGGACAGAATCTAGCAATCAGCCCCAGCATTTT. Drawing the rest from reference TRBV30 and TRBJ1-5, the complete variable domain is SQTIHQWPATLVQPVGSPLSLECTVEGTSNPNLYWYRQAAGRGLQLLFYSVGIGQISSEVPQNLSASRPQDRQFILSSKKLLLSDSGFYLCAWTESSNQPQHFGDGTRLSIL.

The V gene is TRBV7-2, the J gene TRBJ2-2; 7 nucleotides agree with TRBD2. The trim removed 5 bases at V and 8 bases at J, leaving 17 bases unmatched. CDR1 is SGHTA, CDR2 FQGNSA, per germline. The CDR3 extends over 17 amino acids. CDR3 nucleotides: TGTGCCAGCAGCCGAGACGGACTAGTGGGGGTCGGGGGGGAGCTGTTTTTT. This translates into CASSRDGLVGVGGELFF.

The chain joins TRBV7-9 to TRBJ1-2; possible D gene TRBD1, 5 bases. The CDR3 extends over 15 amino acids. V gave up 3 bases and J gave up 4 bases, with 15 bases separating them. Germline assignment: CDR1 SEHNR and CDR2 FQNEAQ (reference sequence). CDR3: CASSFGGSRRYGYTF. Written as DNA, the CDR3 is TGTGCCAGCAGCTTTGGGGGGAGCAGGCGCTATGGCTACACCTTC.

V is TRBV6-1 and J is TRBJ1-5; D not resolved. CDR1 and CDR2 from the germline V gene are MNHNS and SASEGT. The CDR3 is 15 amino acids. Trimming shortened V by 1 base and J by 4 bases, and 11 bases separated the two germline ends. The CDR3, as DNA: TGTGCCAGCAGTGAAGTCAAGGCGAGAAATCAGCCCCAGCATTTT. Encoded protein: CASSEVKARNQPQHF.

CDR3 sequence reads: CATSRDGGNTIYF. DNA for the CDR3: TGTGCCACCAGCAGAGATGGGGGAAACACCATATATTTT. The gene calls are TRBV15 and TRBJ1-3; D unresolved. The CDR3 contains 13 residues. CDR1 is LNHNV, CDR2 YYDKDF, per germline (reference sequence). Trimming stripped 0 bases from V and 4 bases from J, with 4 bases between.

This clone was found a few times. The CDR3 is CASSSRGGGGTEAFF. For the CDR3, the DNA is TGCGCCAGCAGCTCCCGCGGAGGGGGAGGTACTGAAGCTTTCTTT. This chain links TRBV5-1 with TRBJ1-1; the D gene is possibly TRBD1 (6 bases). The germline CDR1 and CDR2 sequences are SGHRS and YFSETQ. Trimming stripped 3 bases from V and 5 bases from J, with 17 bases between. This CDR3 is built from 15 residues.

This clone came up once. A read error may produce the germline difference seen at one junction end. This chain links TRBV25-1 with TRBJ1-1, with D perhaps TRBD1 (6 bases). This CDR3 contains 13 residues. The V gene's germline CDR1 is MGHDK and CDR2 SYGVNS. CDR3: CASSRGGRAEVFF. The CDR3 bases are TGTGCCAGCAGTCGGGGGGGCCGGGCTGAAGTTTTCTTT.

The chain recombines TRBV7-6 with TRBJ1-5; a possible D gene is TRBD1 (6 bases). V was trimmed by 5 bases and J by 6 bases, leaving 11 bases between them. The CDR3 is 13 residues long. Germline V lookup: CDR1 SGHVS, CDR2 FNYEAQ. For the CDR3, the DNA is TGTGCCAGCAGCCCGGGGGGCGGTCAGCCCCAGCATTTT. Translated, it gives CASSPGGGQPQHF.

The DNA of the CDR3 is TGCGCCAGCAGTAGGGGACAGAACACTGAAGCTTTCTTT. Translation gives CASSRGQNTEAFF. V is TRBV10-1 and J is TRBJ1-1; D perhaps matches TRBD1 (6 bases). This CDR3 is built from 13 residues. Germline CDR1 and CDR2: WNHNN and SYGVQD (reference sequence). V lost 5 bases to trimming and J lost 1 base, with 8 bases between them.

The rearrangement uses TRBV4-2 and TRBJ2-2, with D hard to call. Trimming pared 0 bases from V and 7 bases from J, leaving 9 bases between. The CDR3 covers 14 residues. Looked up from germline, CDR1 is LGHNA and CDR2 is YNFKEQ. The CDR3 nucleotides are TGTGCCAGCAGCCAAGAGCCCCAGAACGGGGAGCTGTTTTTT. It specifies CASSQEPQNGELFF.